This T cell receptor beta chain originates from a study of response to subunit inactivated influenza vaccine. General study findings and limits: T cells newly recruited by each seasonal influenza vaccination are few, the authors suggested.

V dropped 3 bases and J dropped 2 bases, with 6 bases sitting between them. This CDR3 region has 13 residues. The table lists this clonotype with a few counts. What it binds is unknown. Via MiXCR, TCRdb re-called the RT-PCR reads, giving one row per CDR3 protein. Of approximately 500,000 distinct CDR3 sequences detected, 11% to 15% appear once; the ten largest clones hold approximately 12%. The sequence was collected from a man aged 45-60 years who received an inactivated influenza vaccine. This sequence joins TRBV12-3 or TRBV12-4 and TRBJ2-3; D unresolved. Material: PBMCs from blood, obtained 12 days after vaccination. DNA of the CDR3: TGTGCCAGCAGTTTCGCCAACACAGATACGCAGTATTTT. This codes for CASSFANTDTQYF.